This record looks at one TCR beta chain sequence and its context. This specimen comes from a study of CD8 T cells in Susac syndrome. The CDR3 loop spans 16 amino acids. CDR1 is LGHNA and CDR2 is YSLEER in the germline V gene. Trimming stripped 2 bases from V and 1 base from J, with 15 bases between. An amount of RNA that ranged from roughly 0.5 to 1 ug was reverse transcribed with random hexamers. From the immunoSEQ multiplex PCR reads, TCRdb called clonotypes with MiXCR, one entry per CDR3 protein. The sample has 170,000 or so distinct CDR3 sequences; roughly 92% are singletons. The chain links TRBV4-3 to TRBJ2-7, with D perhaps TRBD1 (5 bases). The clonotype originates from a human donor with multiple sclerosis. What was sequenced was CD4+ T cells from PBMCs. CDR3 nucleotide sequence: TGCGCCAGCAGCCAAAGGGCCCATGACAGTTCCTACGAGCAGTACTTC. This encodes CASSQRAHDSSYEQYF.